The rows below give T cell receptor beta chains drawn from one sample of a study of blood T cell repertoires in COVID-19. TCRdb's table, derived via immunoSEQ multiplex PCR, lists solely in-frame clones and lacks some. The data hold 200,000 to 250,000 clones, with 65% to 85% observed a single time. The specimen sequenced was peripheral blood. These receptor sequences come from a woman aged 25 to 45 who had recovered from COVID-19. The CDR3 runs from the conserved cysteine through the conserved F or W. A D gene is named only where the DNA matches it firmly. Rows may omit the clone size; those that give it use once, few, many or a size class.

size	J	D	V	CDR3	DNA
-	TRBJ2-3	-	TRBV9	CASSGQGYRDTQYF	TGTGCCAGCAGCGGGCAGGGGTACAGGGATACGCAGTATTTT
-	TRBJ1-5	TRBD1	TRBV19	CASSTTGGVVQPQHF	TGTGCCAGTAGTACAACAGGGGGGGTGGTTCAGCCCCAGCATTTT
-	TRBJ2-1	TRBD2	TRBV11-2	CASSPVLAGTYNEQFF	TGTGCCAGCAGCCCCGTGCTAGCGGGAACCTACAATGAGCAGTTCTTC
-	TRBJ2-1	-	TRBV18	CASSPDSSEQFF	TGTGCCAGCTCACCCGACAGCAGTGAGCAGTTCTTC
-	TRBJ2-5	TRBD1	TRBV5-1	CASSPLDRLETQYF	TGCGCCAGCAGCCCACTGGACAGGCTAGAGACCCAGTACTTC
-	TRBJ2-5	TRBD1	TRBV7-9	CASSFTPRGPGETQYF	TGTGCCAGCAGCTTTACGCCAAGGGGGCCTGGGGAGACCCAGTACTTC
many	TRBJ2-4	TRBD1	TRBV30	CAWSVHSEIIGTGVGAKNIQYF	TGTGCCTGGAGTGTACATTCGGAAATCATCGGGACAGGGGTGGGAGCCAAAAACATTCAGTACTTC
-	TRBJ1-1	-	TRBV18	CASSYRADTEAFF	TGTGCCAGCTCATACAGGGCGGACACTGAAGCTTTCTTT
once	TRBJ1-1	TRBD1	TRBV15	CATSAGQGEVGNTEAFF	TGTGCCACCAGTGCTGGACAGGGGGAAGTAGGGAACACTGAAGCTTTCTTT
-	TRBJ1-5	-	TRBV30	CAWGGGNQPQHF	TGTGCCTGGGGAGGCGGCAATCAGCCCCAGCATTTT
-	TRBJ1-3	-	TRBV30	CAWSVRFGGTGNTIYF	TGTGCCTGGAGTGTACGCTTCGGGGGGACTGGAAACACCATATATTTT
-	TRBJ2-5	TRBD2	TRBV7-7	CASSLGSGTWETQYF	TGTGCTAGCAGCTTAGGTAGCGGGACCTGGGAGACCCAGTACTTC
-	TRBJ2-7	-	TRBV7-2	CASAAGSSYEQYF	TGTGCCAGCGCCGCGGGGAGCTCCTACGAGCAGTACTTC
-	TRBJ2-3	-	TRBV15	CATGLDGSHTDTQYF	TGTGCCACCGGCTTGGATGGGAGCCACACAGATACGCAGTATTTT
-	TRBJ2-1	-	TRBV24-1	CATSNLDEQFF	TGTGCCACCAGTAATCTCGATGAGCAGTTCTTC
-	TRBJ2-7	-	TRBV28	CASSSRHSEQYF	TGTGCCAGCAGTTCCCGACACTCCGAGCAGTACTTC
-	TRBJ1-3	-	TRBV10-3	CAISVSDSGNSGNTIYF	TGTGCCATCAGTGTGTCGGACAGTGGTAACTCTGGAAACACCATATATTTT
-	TRBJ2-5	TRBD1	TRBV24-1	CATGGQAQETQYF	TGTGCCACCGGGGGACAGGCACAAGAGACCCAGTACTTC
-	TRBJ2-5	-	TRBV7-3	CASSSGVRETQYF	TGTGCCAGCTCTTCCGGGGTTCGGGAGACCCAGTACTTC
-	TRBJ2-1	TRBD2	TRBV9	CASSGLAASYNEQFF	TGTGCCAGCAGCGGACTAGCGGCCTCCTACAATGAGCAGTTCTTC
-	TRBJ2-7	-	TRBV6-5	CASSSVTGKQYF	TGTGCCAGCAGTTCAGTGACAGGAAAGCAGTACTTC
-	TRBJ2-7	-	TRBV20-1	CSASASPNRNEQYF	TGCAGTGCTAGTGCTAGTCCCAATCGGAACGAGCAGTACTTC